This note documents a single T cell receptor (beta chain) sequence. Per the original methods: The assay estimated nucleated cells by amplifying reference gene primers. Some clones are missing from TCRdb's copy, which holds only in-frame ones; the method was immunoSEQ multiplex PCR. V and J calls and clone size are given by that table; D and trimming were obtained from the DNA. Here the sample spans around 60,000 clones, approximately 85% being singletons. CDR3 length: 13 amino acids. Trimming pared 5 bases from V and 5 bases from J, leaving 12 bases between. These data originate in a study of blood T cell repertoires in COVID-19. In the study overall: Spain, Italy and the United States supplied samples that represented acute and convalescent COVID-19. Nucleic acid was either cDNA or gDNA, and it came from T cells, B-cell-depleted T cells, or PBMCs.

The sequencing sample was made of peripheral blood. This TCR was sampled from a man in his fifties with active COVID-19. The V call is TRBV12-3 or TRBV12-4, the J call TRBJ1-1, with D maybe TRBD1 (6 bases). CDR3 bases: TGTGCCAGCAGTACCACAGGGAAGACTGAAGCTTTCTTT. It encodes CASSTTGKTEAFF.